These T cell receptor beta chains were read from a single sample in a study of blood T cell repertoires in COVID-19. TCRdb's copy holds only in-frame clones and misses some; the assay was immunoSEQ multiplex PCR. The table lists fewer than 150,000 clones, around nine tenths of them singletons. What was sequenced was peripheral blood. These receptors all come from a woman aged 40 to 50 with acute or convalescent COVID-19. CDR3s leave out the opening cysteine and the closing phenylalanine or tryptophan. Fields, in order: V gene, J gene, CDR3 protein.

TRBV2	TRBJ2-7	ASGSSYEQY
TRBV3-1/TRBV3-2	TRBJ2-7	ASSPRGGVYEQY
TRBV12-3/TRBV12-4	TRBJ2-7	ASSLQGSHEQY
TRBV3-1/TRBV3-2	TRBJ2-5	VSSQDWIAGANQETQY
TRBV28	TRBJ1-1	ASRTQTGGNTEAF
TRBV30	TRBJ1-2	AWSVHQGPYGYT
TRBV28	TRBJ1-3	ASRTDSIGNTIY
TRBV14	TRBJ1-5	ASSQSPGGIQH
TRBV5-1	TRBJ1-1	ASSPPGQGAQNTEAF
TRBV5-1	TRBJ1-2	ASSFSEGQGVYGYT
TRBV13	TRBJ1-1	ASSVRQGYTEAF
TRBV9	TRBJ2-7	ASSAPGHLYEQY
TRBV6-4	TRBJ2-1	ASSVSGGFRGEQF
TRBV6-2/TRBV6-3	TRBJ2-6	ASSPDRVFLSGANVLT
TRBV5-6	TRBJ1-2	ASSLSPITGYYT
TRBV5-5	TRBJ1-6	ASSRGQLNSPLH
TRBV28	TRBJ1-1	ASSLTGSSEAF
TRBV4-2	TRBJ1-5	ASSPQGNGNQPQH
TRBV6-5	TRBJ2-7	ASIGQGPYEQY
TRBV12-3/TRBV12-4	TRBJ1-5	ASSLGGGQPQH
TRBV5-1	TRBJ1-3	ASRAGRTGNTIY